This TCR beta chain was recovered during a study of shared clonotypes between healthy human individuals. Repertoires were generated with immunoSEQ multiplex PCR, while TCRdb's copy carries only in-frame clones and drops some. This sample has 2 million to 2.5 million clones; 90% to 95% occur once, and the top ten carry about 0.39%. The source of this sequence is a young man in good health. Some clones in this sample may be carry-over from other donors' samples. The sequencing sample was made of naive CD4+ T cells from PBMCs. Subset noted: CD45RA+ positively selected.

CDR3 DNA: TGTGCCAGCAGTTTATGGGGGGGGGACAGCTCCTACGAGCAGTACTTC. As protein: CASSLWGGDSSYEQYF. This chain links TRBV28 with TRBJ2-7; D is perhaps TRBD1 or TRBD2 (7 bases each). With 0 bases removed from V and 0 bases from J, the gap between germline ends came to 12 bases. Germline V lookup: CDR1 MDHEN, CDR2 SYDVKM. The CDR3 runs to 16 residues.